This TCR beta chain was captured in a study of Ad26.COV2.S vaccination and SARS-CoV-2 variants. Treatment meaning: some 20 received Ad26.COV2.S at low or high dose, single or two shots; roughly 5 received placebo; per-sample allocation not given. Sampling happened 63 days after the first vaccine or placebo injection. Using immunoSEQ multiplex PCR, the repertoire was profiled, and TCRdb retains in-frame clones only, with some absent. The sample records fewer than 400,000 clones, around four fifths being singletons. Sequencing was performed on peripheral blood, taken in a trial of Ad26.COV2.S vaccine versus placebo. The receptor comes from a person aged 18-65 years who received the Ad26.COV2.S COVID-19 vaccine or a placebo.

CDR3 protein: CASSLGLAGSMTDTQYF. The CDR3 DNA follows: TGTGCCAGTAGTCTTGGACTAGCGGGGAGTATGACAGATACGCAGTATTTT. This chain links TRBV19 with TRBJ2-3; 12 bases align to TRBD2. Germline V CDR1 and CDR2: LNHDA, SQIVND (reference sequence). V trimming: 5 bases; J trimming: 3 bases; junction bases outside the gene matches: 9. This CDR3 has 17 residues.